One sample yielded the 2 T cell receptor beta chains listed below, sequenced in a study of shared clonotypes between healthy human individuals. TCRdb's copy holds only in-frame clones and misses some; the assay was immunoSEQ multiplex PCR. This sample has approximately 810,000 clones, with 85% to 95% found just once. Terminally differentiated effector memory CD45RA+ cells were excluded from the naive CD8 cells, which were CD45RO-negative and positively selected for CCR7. The sequenced material came from naive CD8+ T cells sorted from blood. The receptors here all came from a man aged 25 to 40 in good health.

This clone showed up just once. This chain uses TRBV7-9 with TRBJ1-4; 8 nucleotides line up with TRBD1. V shed 1 base and J 11 bases; nucleotides not matched to a gene: 6. This CDR3 contains 14 residues. Germline CDR1 SEHNR, CDR2 FQNEAQ (reference sequence). CDR3 coding DNA: TGTGCCAGCAGCTTAGAAGGGACAGGCTTTAAACTGTTTTTT. This encodes CASSLEGTGFKLFF.

The gene calls are TRBV4-2 and TRBJ2-1, with D perhaps matching TRBD2 (8 bases). The CDR3 is 15 amino acids. The V and J ends lost 4 bases and 8 bases respectively, with 18 bases between them. CDR1 is LGHNA, CDR2 YNFKEQ, per germline. CDR3 loop: CASSLRVSGTDEQFF. In nucleotides, the CDR3 is TGTGCCAGCAGCCTCAGAGTTAGCGGGACAGATGAGCAGTTCTTC.